This TCR beta chain emerged from a study of blood T cells in healthy people across ages. Turning to the study itself: For every two T cells, template switching captured about one barcoded beta molecule.

This clonotype occurred a few times. The antigen is not known. There are 13 residues in the CDR3. Per the germline V gene, CDR1 is DFQATT and CDR2 is SNEGSKA (reference sequence). Trimming left V 7 bases short and J 8 bases short, with 18 bases between. Every participating donor contributed roughly 10 milliliters of peripheral blood through a draw. Using a J-beta primer mix together with a sample-barcoded 5' primer, a second PCR was run for roughly 7 to 11 cycles. MiXCR was run by TCRdb on the 5' RACE reads, yielding one entry per CDR3 protein. This table holds about a million distinct CDR3 sequences, roughly half found once. Study findings and constraints: The donors' CMV status was not determined, possibly confounding changes in expanded clonotypes. Strong correlation linked observed beta diversity and percent naive T cells.

This sequence was found in a woman aged 60-70 years in good health. The V and J genes are TRBV20-1 and TRBJ2-1, with D tentatively TRBD2 (5 bases). Specimen: blood. The CDR3 reads CSVDLGSLDEQFF. Here the CDR3 DNA reads TGCAGTGTGGATTTGGGGAGTTTGGATGAGCAGTTCTTC.